Described below is a single T cell receptor beta chain sequence and its context. The antigen this receptor binds is unknown. No much larger clonotype is one base removed from it; base qualities were not supplied. The data were obtained in a study of regulatory T cells in long-lasting Graves disease (dated by TCRdb to the early 2020s). Some background on the complete study: Newly diagnosed Graves' disease patients had taken antithyroid drugs for less than 3 months. Peripheral blood TCR sequencing and RNA sequencing compared persistent Graves' disease patients with newly diagnosed Graves' disease patients. The study was conducted in China and was registered as a clinical trial. TCR sequencing covered 13 persistent and around 20 newly diagnosed Graves' disease patients, some 35 samples in total. Results the study describes overall, beyond this receptor: Sequencing and analysis were restricted to the TCR beta chain. Persistent disease showed preferential use of TRBV28, TRBJ1-2 and TRBJ2-5, whereas newly diagnosed disease favored TRBV20-1 and TRBJ2-1. More public clonotypes were shared among persistent patients (2,741) than among newly diagnosed patients (roughly 1,000). Because the primary lesion, thyroid tissue, could not be accessed, the study looked at peripheral blood alone. The authors noted that the small sample size was a limitation that may lower accuracy. Compared with newly diagnosed patients, patients with persistent Graves' disease had lower TCR Shannon entropy and fewer highly expanded clones, which suggests clonal expansion.

CDR1 and CDR2 are drawn from the germline V gene: MDHEN, SYDVKM. Trimming at the junction amounts to 3 bases on V and 6 bases on J, and the germline ends lie 9 bases apart. From the cysteine through the phenylalanine, the CDR3 covers 12 amino acids. The entry retains the CDR3 DNA only, 36 bases that are in frame from base 1. According to the study, the label for this sample's time point signals: newly diagnosed GD, antithyroid drugs for less than 3 months. RNA was extracted from PBMCs in TRIzol for both TCR sequencing and RNA sequencing. The diagnosis of Graves' disease followed American Thyroid Association guidelines. Recruitment of patients was carried out at an endocrinology department in Xi'an, China. Each patient gave 7 to 9.5 milliliters of peripheral blood, collected in an EDTA anticoagulant tube. PBMCs were isolated by Ficoll Paque Plus density gradient separation without further T cell sorting. An Agilent 2100 Bioanalyzer and agarose gel were used to assess RNA quality, and a NanoDrop 2000 was used to measure RNA concentration.

Receptors were amplified or captured by multiplex PCR. Data came from an Illumina HiSeq 4000. iRepertoire HTBI primers and Arm-PCR amplification of CDR3 regions were used to construct TCR beta libraries. Before sequencing, the PCR products underwent gel purification. The authors' pipeline ran thus. A total of around 66 TRBV and 14 TRBJ segments were identified across samples and were used for gene usage analysis of CDR3 amino acid clonotypes. Filtered high-quality paired reads were merged into contigs using COPE and FqMerger. Contigs were aligned with BLAST to IMGT TRBV, TRBD and TRBJ reference genes, and CDR3 was defined per IMGT. Clonotypes above 0.1% frequency were classified as highly expanded clones. Shannon entropy was used to measure repertoire diversity, and the Gini coefficient was used to measure V-J evenness. Clonotypes shared by more than one individual were considered public. The raw public data were reprocessed by TCRdb itself: fastp quality trimming at Q25, MiXCR clonotype calling, in-frame beta chains only. Entries are consolidated by CDR3 protein sequence, retaining the most common genes and DNA. The V and J calls shown here were made by TCRdb, not taken from the authors' results. In all, the sample holds 550,000 to 650,000 distinct CDR3 sequences, and 15% to 20% of those were seen once. The ten largest clones represent around 11% of the sample.

These same records also appear under a second study, on T cells in Graves' hyperthyroidism and ophthalmopathy. The second source states: Stable Graves' hyperthyroidism was defined as no progression to ophthalmopathy during 18 months of follow-up. Hyperthyroidism patients were newly diagnosed, had a disease duration of under 2 months, and were aged 18 to 65 years. Patients with uncontrolled infections, other autoimmune diseases, pregnancy or lactation were excluded. Diagnoses were based on clinical symptoms, serum thyroxine and TRAb, thyroid ultrasound and orbital computed tomography. The TCR CDR3 was subjected to a first round of RT-PCR using the HTBI primer set and the Qiagen OneStep RT-PCR kit. Blood samples also contained most of the expanded thyroid clonotypes (frequency above 0.001), which suggests that blood repertoires may reflect thyroid immune responses. A 13 V-J signature model separated ophthalmopathy from stable hyperthyroidism, with approximately 87% sensitivity and approximately 81% specificity in cross-validation and 80%/75% in testing. During validation, the model predicted progression to ophthalmopathy a median of approximately six months ahead of onset, with almost 71% sensitivity and more than 72% specificity. To identify distinguishing TCR V-J signatures, a discovery cohort of roughly 100 patients was used, comprising 43 with Graves' ophthalmopathy and approximately 58 with stable Graves' hyperthyroidism. Prospective prediction of ophthalmopathy was tested in an independent validation cohort consisting of under 20 hyperthyroidism patients and some 16 patients who later progressed to ophthalmopathy. The roughly 91 discovery patients were randomly divided into training and test sets at a 7:3 ratio. Thyroid tissue and blood T-cell repertoires from roughly 6 Graves' hyperthyroidism patients were also compared in the study. After sampling, hyperthyroidism patients received methimazole starting at 30 mg daily, and ophthalmopathy patients received high-dose intravenous methylprednisolone. Libraries were constructed in a second round of multiplex PCR, after which size selection and purification were carried out. Libraries were sequenced paired-end with 100 bp reads on an Illumina HiSeq2000. SOAPnuke was used to process the raw data, throwing out any read that contained adapters or uncalled bases, had a mean Phred below 15, or lacked an exact constant-primer or identifier match. COPE v1.2.5 was used to merge high-quality paired reads, and clonotypes were defined as unique nucleotide sequences. MiTCR v1.1 was used to align the clonotypes against IMGT TRBV, TRBD and TRBJ reference segments. Analysis was restricted to V-J combinations with a frequency above 0.0001, which covered roughly 99% of repertoires. The TCS score was defined as F50 (clonal expansion) divided by E x V (chaos), with BLOSUM62-based TCRdist calculated between CDR3 peptides within each V-J. Welch's t-statistics and random forest reduced 500 to 550 V-J features to roughly 13, which were used in a naive Bayes classifier (R e1071). No statistical method was used to set the sample size in advance, and investigators knew the group allocation. The paper describes TCR Vbeta CDR3 sequencing of 140 or so peripheral blood samples, made up of approximately 40 ophthalmopathy patients, around 78 hyperthyroidism patients and 17 progressor patients.

The TCR comes from a man between 18 and 29 years old with Graves disease. Donor details come from another sample of the same person, matched by shared clones. This sequence uses TRBV28 and TRBJ2-7; the D gene remains uncertain. Sequencing used peripheral blood mononuclear cells (PBMCs), obtained at new diagnosis, from a patient treated with antithyroid drugs. The sequenced DNA: TGTGCCAGCAGTTTTCCGTCCCGCGAGCAGTACTTC. Its translation reads: CASSFPSREQYF.